The following is a TCR beta chain sequence with its context. Its antigen is still unknown. Axillary draining lymph nodes of breast cancer patients supplied the node samples. This sample is drawn from a study of breast tumors, draining lymph nodes, adjacent tissues. Broader study findings: Findings are consistent with lymph node origin and intratumoral expansion of most tumor T cells. That most tumor T cells come from lymph nodes remained unproven.

TCRdb re-analysed the multiplex PCR reads in MiXCR, keeping a single row per CDR3 protein. The sample records some 150,000 distinct CDR3 sequences, around 24% being singletons. The V and J ends lost 7 bases and 1 base respectively, with 24 bases between them. The germline gives CDR1 SGHRS, CDR2 YFSETQ. The CDR3 is 18 residues long. The chain has TRBV5-1 and TRBJ2-4, with D possibly called TRBD1 or TRBD2 (6 bases each). This clonotype originated in a female donor with breast cancer. Some clones in this sample may be carry-over from other donors' samples. Source material: axillary lymph node tissue. This chain's CDR3 is CASQQGPGGAVAKNIQYF. As DNA, the CDR3 is TGCGCCAGCCAACAGGGCCCCGGGGGTGCTGTGGCCAAAAACATTCAGTACTTC.